A selection of T cell receptor beta chains follows, all from one sample in a study of regulatory T cells in long-lasting Graves disease. TCRdb passed the multiplex PCR reads through MiXCR, listing each CDR3 protein once. The data hold some 500,000 distinct CDR3 sequences, with more than 15% observed a single time. These data also featured in a second study, about T cells in Graves' hyperthyroidism and ophthalmopathy.

The input for sequencing was peripheral blood mononuclear cells (PBMCs), taken at new diagnosis, from a patient treated with antithyroid drugs. These receptors came from a middle-aged woman with Graves disease. The CDR3 runs from the conserved cysteine through the conserved F or W. The D gene is left open where the match is weak. Expanded clones get a size class; other rows say once, few or many, or leave the size out.

>TRBV28|many|.|TRBJ2-7
CASLGYEQYF
TGTGCCAGTCTCGGGTACGAGCAGTACTTC
>TRBV11-2|many|.|TRBJ1-2
CASSLGPGPSYGYTF
TGTGCCAGCAGCTTAGGGCCGGGACCAAGTTATGGCTACACCTTC
>TRBV3-1|.|TRBD1|TRBJ1-2
CASSRSQTGLNYGYTF
TGTGCCAGCAGCCGATCCCAGACAGGGTTAAACTATGGCTACACCTTC
>TRBV7-2|few|TRBD1|TRBJ1-1
CASSLKRDREVQTEAFF
TGTGCCAGCAGCTTAAAACGGGACAGGGAGGTTCAGACTGAAGCTTTCTTT
>TRBV6-1|many|.|TRBJ1-2
CASSETRGYTF
TGTGCCAGCAGTGAAACCAGGGGCTACACCTTC
>TRBV27|.|.|TRBJ1-6
CASGPGTSNSPLHF
TGTGCCAGCGGCCCCGGGACAAGTAATTCACCCCTCCACTTT
>TRBV30|.|.|TRBJ1-1
CAWSTGTVNTEAFF
TGTGCCTGGAGTACCGGGACCGTGAACACTGAAGCTTTCTTT
>TRBV27|.|.|TRBJ2-7
CASRLAAGTYEQCF
TGTGCCAGCAGACTGGCGGCGGGTACATACGAGCAGTGCTTC
>TRBV29-1|few|TRBD2|TRBJ2-1
CSVRGGSSYNEQFF
TGCAGCGTTCGCGGGGGTAGCTCCTACAATGAGCAGTTCTTC
>TRBV5-1|.|.|TRBJ2-3
CASSLMYRIGLPTDTQYF
TGCGCCAGCAGCTTGATGTACAGGATAGGGCTACCCACAGATACGCAGTATTTT
>TRBV19|.|.|TRBJ1-4
CASSIEGTNEKLFF
TGTGCCAGTAGTATAGAAGGAACTAATGAAAAACTGTTTTTT
>TRBV20-1|few|.|TRBJ2-5
CSARGYGTGQETQYF
TGCAGTGCTAGGGGGTACGGGACTGGACAAGAGACCCAGTACTTC
>TRBV2|few|TRBD2|TRBJ2-5
CASSEGRGGLETQYF
TGTGCCAGCAGTGAAGGGCGGGGGGGCCTTGAGACCCAGTACTTC
>TRBV5-1|.|.|TRBJ2-1
CASSLDSSEQFF
TGCGCCAGCAGCTTGGACTCCAGTGAGCAGTTCTTC
>TRBV19|few|.|TRBJ1-5
CASSPQGLRQPQHF
TGTGCCAGTAGTCCACAGGGACTCCGACAGCCCCAGCATTTT
>TRBV10-3|many|.|TRBJ1-1
CAIRTLTEAFF
TGTGCCATCAGAACGCTTACTGAAGCTTTCTTT
>TRBV5-4|.|.|TRBJ1-1
CASSLGSPLNTEAFF
TGTGCCAGCAGCTTGGGGTCCCCCTTGAACACTGAAGCTTTCTTT
>TRBV3-1|many|.|TRBJ1-5
CASSQGSQAGAQHF
TGTGCCAGCAGCCAAGGATCTCAGGCAGGGGCCCAGCATTTT
>TRBV12-3/TRBV12-4|many|.|TRBJ1-4
CASSLWGGAEKLFF
TGTGCCAGCAGTTTATGGGGAGGTGCGGAAAAACTGTTTTTT
>TRBV5-5|.|.|TRBJ2-5
CASSLAWQLSRGTQYF
TGTGCCAGCAGCTTGGCCTGGCAGCTTTCTCGGGGGACCCAGTACTTC
>TRBV9|many|TRBD1|TRBJ1-1
CASSSVGQMNTEAFF
TGTGCCAGCAGTTCTGTGGGACAGATGAACACTGAAGCTTTCTTT
>TRBV2|.|.|TRBJ1-1
CASSLFRWGNTEAFF
TGTGCCAGCAGCTTGTTTCGGTGGGGGAACACTGAAGCTTTCTTT
>TRBV7-2|.|TRBD2|TRBJ2-7
CASSFLAGGLEQYF
TGTGCCAGCAGCTTCCTAGCGGGGGGGCTCGAGCAGTACTTC
>TRBV6-2/TRBV6-3|.|.|TRBJ1-1
CASSSPMGGFVAEAFF
TGTGCCAGCAGTTCACCCATGGGGGGCTTTGTGGCTGAAGCTTTCTTT
>TRBV10-3|few|.|TRBJ2-7
CALPPRQEGQYF
TGTGCCCTACCACCCCGACAGGAAGGGCAGTACTTC
>TRBV5-6|many|.|TRBJ2-1
CASSSGPKEFF
TGTGCCAGCAGCTCTGGGCCAAAGGAGTTCTTC
>TRBV12-3/TRBV12-4|many|TRBD2|TRBJ2-7
CASSLPAGGTYEQYF
TGTGCCAGCAGCCTCCCCGCGGGGGGAACCTACGAGCAGTACTTC